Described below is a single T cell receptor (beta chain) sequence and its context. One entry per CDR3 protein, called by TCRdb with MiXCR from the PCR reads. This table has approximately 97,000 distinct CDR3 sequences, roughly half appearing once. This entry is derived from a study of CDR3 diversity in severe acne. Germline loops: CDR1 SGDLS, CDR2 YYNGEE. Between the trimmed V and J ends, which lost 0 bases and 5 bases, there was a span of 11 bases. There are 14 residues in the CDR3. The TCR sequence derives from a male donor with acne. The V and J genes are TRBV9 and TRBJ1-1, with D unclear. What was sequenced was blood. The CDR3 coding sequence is TGTGCCAGCAGCGTAGGATGGGGAGCGACTGAAGCTTTCTTT. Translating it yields CASSVGWGATEAFF.